These 22 T cell receptor beta chains were sequenced from one sample in a study of T cell changes during pregnancy in multiple sclerosis. Repertoires were generated with immunoSEQ multiplex PCR, while TCRdb's copy carries only in-frame clones and drops some. The repertoire holds tens of thousands of clones, with roughly 91% as singletons. The sequencing used peripheral blood, collected in the third trimester of pregnancy. The origin of the receptors is a female donor in good health, enrolled as a control in a pregnancy study.

The chain links TRBV18 to TRBJ2-7; 7 bases line up with TRBD1. Germline lookup yields CDR1 KGHSH and CDR2 LQKENI. V was pared by 8 bases and J by 5 bases, with 12 bases of the junction left unmatched. CDR3 length: 14 residues. CDR3 DNA sequence: TGTGCCAGCACAATGACAGGGTACAACGACGAGCAGTACTTC. Translation: CASTMTGYNDEQYF.

This sequence joins TRBV6-1 and TRBJ2-1; 7 bases are shared with TRBD2. This CDR3 has 13 amino acids. Germline CDR1 and CDR2: MNHNS and SASEGT. Trimming removed 9 bases from V and 3 bases from J; junction bases left unmatched: 5. This chain's CDR3 is CASNRDYYNEQFF. CDR3 bases: TGTGCCAGTAACCGGGACTACTACAATGAGCAGTTCTTC.

The genes are TRBV27 and TRBJ1-1; no clear D. The CDR3 totals 13 residues. The V gene's germline CDR1 is MNHEY and CDR2 SMNVEV (reference sequence). V lost 0 bases and J 8 bases, leaving 10 bases between the germline ends. The CDR3 is CASSLSTSSEAFF. DNA for the CDR3: TGTGCCAGCAGTTTATCTACATCATCCGAAGCTTTCTTT.

The rearrangement uses TRBV7-9 and TRBJ1-4; D ambiguous. Between the trimmed V and J ends, which lost 0 bases and 8 bases, there was a span of 13 bases. Germline assignment: CDR1 SEHNR and CDR2 FQNEAQ (reference sequence). CDR3 length: 15 residues. The DNA of the CDR3 is TGTGCCAGCAGCTTAGCGGGCGGGAAGGAAGAAAAACTGTTTTTT. Protein product: CASSLAGGKEEKLFF.

This chain links TRBV7-8 with TRBJ2-6, with 7 bases lining up with TRBD1. Trimming removed 8 bases from V and 3 bases from J; junction bases left unmatched: 16. CDR1 is SGHVS, CDR2 FQNEAQ, per germline. The CDR3 has 18 amino acids. CDR3: CASLLGGPLGSGANVLTF. The CDR3 coding sequence is TGTGCCAGCCTCCTAGGGGGCCCCTTGGGTAGTGGGGCCAACGTCCTGACTTTC.

V is TRBV5-1 and J is TRBJ2-1; 8 nucleotides agree with TRBD2. There are 15 residues in the CDR3. CDR1 SGHRS and CDR2 YFSETQ come from the germline V gene. The V and J ends lost 1 base and 6 bases, in that order; junction bases with no gene match: 6. The CDR3, as DNA: TGCGCCAGCAGCTTGACTAGCGGAGTAATCAATGAGCAGTTCTTC. This gives the protein CASSLTSGVINEQFF.

This chain's CDR3 is CASSGSIYEQFF. In DNA form, the CDR3 reads TGTGCCAGCAGCGGGAGTATCTATGAGCAGTTCTTC. The rearrangement joins TRBV28 to TRBJ2-1; perhaps TRBD2 as D (6 bases). Germline CDR1 and CDR2: MDHEN and SYDVKM. The ends were cut back, 6 bases at V and 8 bases at J, with 11 bases in the middle. There are 12 residues in the CDR3.

The chain combines TRBV6-5 with TRBJ1-5; no clear D. The germline CDR1 and CDR2 sequences are MNHEY and SVGAGI. V was clipped by 5 bases and J by 6 bases, with 14 bases between them. There are 14 residues in the CDR3. The DNA for the CDR3 is TGTGCCAGCAGTGAAGAGGGAGTGGTTCAGCCCCAGCATTTT. Translation: CASSEEGVVQPQHF.

The V and J genes are TRBV28 and TRBJ1-5; D remains ambiguous. This CDR3 is 11 amino acids long. V lost 3 bases, J lost 6 bases, and 3 bases lay in between. Per the germline V gene, CDR1 is MDHEN and CDR2 is SYDVKM. DNA of the CDR3: TGTGCCAGCAGTTTCGGTCAGCCCCAGCATTTT. This codes for CASSFGQPQHF.

The rearrangement uses TRBV30 and TRBJ1-5; 7 positions agree with TRBD1. This CDR3 has 15 amino acids. CDR1 and CDR2 (germline): GTSNPN, SVGIG (reference sequence). With 6 bases clipped from V and 4 bases from J, the junction kept 12 bases outside the gene matches. The DNA for the CDR3 is TGTGCCTGCAGCCGGCGGGCAGGGGGAAATCAGCCCCAGCATTTT. Protein sequence: CACSRRAGGNQPQHF. Drawing the rest from reference TRBV30 and TRBJ1-5, the complete variable domain is SQTIHQWPATLVQPVGSPLSLECTVEGTSNPNLYWYRQAAGRGLQLLFYSVGIGQISSEVPQNLSASRPQDRQFILSSKKLLLSDSGFYLCACSRRAGGNQPQHFGDGTRLSIL.

The rearrangement joins TRBV7-2 to TRBJ2-7, with TRBD1 identical over 9 bases. Trimming cost V 0 bases and J 3 bases; bases outside gene matches: 9. CDR3 length: 17 amino acids. The germline V gene encodes CDR1 SGHTA and CDR2 FQGNSA. The CDR3 region has the DNA TGTGCCAGCAGCTTAGCCAAGGCCGGGACAGGGTTCTACGAGCAGTACTTC. It translates to CASSLAKAGTGFYEQYF.

V gene TRBV7-6 combines with J gene TRBJ2-7, with a possible D match to TRBD2 (5 bases). V was clipped by 5 bases and J by 2 bases, with 13 bases between them. This CDR3 comprises 14 residues. CDR1 SGHVS and CDR2 FNYEAQ come from the germline V gene. The CDR3 loop is CASSGLVRPYEQYF. In nucleotides, the CDR3 is TGTGCCAGCAGCGGACTTGTTCGGCCCTACGAGCAGTACTTC.

The chain carries TRBV5-6 and TRBJ1-4; no reliable D call. V was trimmed by 6 bases and J by 7 bases, leaving 16 bases between them. The CDR3 has 14 amino acids. The germline V gene has CDR1 SGHDT and CDR2 YYEEEE. DNA for the CDR3: TGTGCCAGCAAACCATGGGGAGGCGTTGAAAAACTGTTTTTT. Translation gives CASKPWGGVEKLFF.

A single count supports this clone. This chain links TRBV28 with TRBJ2-1; 13 bases match TRBD2. After removal of 7 bases from V and 9 bases from J, the junction contained 9 bases not matched to a gene. The germline CDR1 and CDR2 sequences are MDHEN and SYDVKM. This CDR3 is built from 15 residues. CDR3 protein: CASNRLAGGGGEQFF. In nucleotides, the CDR3 is TGTGCCAGCAATCGACTAGCGGGAGGAGGAGGTGAGCAGTTCTTC.

The genes are TRBV28 and TRBJ2-7; D gene uncertain. V lost 6 bases, J lost 6 bases, and 12 bases lay in between. The CDR3 is 12 residues long. The germline V gene encodes CDR1 MDHEN and CDR2 SYDVKM. CDR3 protein: CASRKPSREQYF. CDR3 bases: TGTGCCAGCAGGAAACCTAGTCGCGAGCAGTACTTC.

A single count supports this clone. The J gene is TRBJ1-1, the V gene TRBV5-6, with 7 nucleotides matching TRBD1. V shed 5 bases, J shed 4 bases, and the junction held 17 bases outside the gene matches. CDR3 size: 17 residues. The germline V gene has CDR1 SGHDT and CDR2 YYEEEE. The CDR3 loop is CASSTPGQWVLGTEAFF. For the CDR3, the DNA is TGTGCCAGCAGTACACCGGGACAGTGGGTTTTGGGCACTGAAGCTTTCTTT.

This rearrangement joins TRBV6-6 to TRBJ1-1, with TRBD1 identical over 8 bases. The V and J ends lost 5 bases and 6 bases, in that order; junction bases with no gene match: 8. The CDR3 runs 14 residues. The germline V gene has CDR1 MNHNY and CDR2 SVGAGI (reference sequence). CDR3 coding DNA: TGTGCCAGCAGTGGGACAGGAGGCGATTCTGAAGCTTTCTTT. Its translation is CASSGTGGDSEAFF.

This chain uses TRBV11-3 with TRBJ2-3; weak D call: TRBD1 (5 bases). Trimming stripped 0 bases from V and 0 bases from J, with 7 bases between. The CDR3 sequence is 15 residues long. Looked up from germline, CDR1 is SGHNT and CDR2 is YENEEA. This chain's CDR3 is CASSLDGASTDTQYF. The CDR3, as DNA: TGTGCCAGCAGCTTAGATGGGGCTAGCACAGATACGCAGTATTTT.

The J gene is TRBJ2-7, the V gene TRBV6-5; D is unresolved. V shed 2 bases and J shed 0 bases, with 5 bases lying between them. The CDR3 sequence is 13 residues long. Germline CDR1 is MNHEY and CDR2 is SVGAGI. The CDR3 reads CASSYGGSYEQYF. As DNA, the CDR3 is TGTGCCAGCAGTTACGGCGGCTCCTACGAGCAGTACTTC.

The CDR3 nucleotides read TGTGCCAGCAGCTTAGCCCATCGGACTAGCACAGATACGCAGTATTTT. Its protein product is CASSLAHRTSTDTQYF. J is TRBJ2-3 and V is TRBV7-6; maybe TRBD2 (5 bases). This CDR3 contains 16 residues. The germline V gene has CDR1 SGHVS and CDR2 FNYEAQ. V was trimmed by 0 bases and J by 0 bases, leaving 10 bases between them.

The genes are TRBV21-1 and TRBJ2-2; the table's TRBD2 call for D was not verified on the DNA. TRBV21-1 represents a pseudogene. The CDR3 totals 14 residues. The CDR3 sequence is CASTTTPHTGELFF. The DNA for the CDR3 is TGTGCCAGCACCACTACCCCTCACACCGGGGAGCTGTTTTTT.

A single count supports this clone. The V gene is TRBV5-4, the J gene TRBJ2-1; 8 bases line up with TRBD2. Trimming took 3 bases from V and 5 from J; bases not matched to a gene: 13. Germline assignment: CDR1 SGHNT and CDR2 YYREEE (reference sequence). This CDR3 is built from 17 residues. This CDR3 is CASSSREGGTRDNEQFF. CDR3 sequence (DNA): TGTGCCAGCAGCTCCAGGGAGGGCGGGACTAGAGACAATGAGCAGTTCTTC.